This TCR beta chain originates from a study of OX40 agonist ivuxolimab in advanced cancers. From germline, CDR1 is SEHNR and CDR2 FQNEAQ (reference sequence). This CDR3 region has 14 residues. V lost 4 bases to trimming and J lost 2 bases, with 10 bases between them. Sequencing used immunoSEQ multiplex PCR; TCRdb keeps in-frame clones, though not all of them. The sample lists roughly 70,000 clones, about nine tenths occurring once. Patients with a history of autoimmune disease or on systemic immunosuppression were excluded. The J gene is TRBJ2-3, the V gene TRBV7-9, with unresolved D. The sequences come from CD4+ or CD8+ T cells sorted from blood, collected in a trial of the OX40 agonist ivuxolimab. The source is an adult with an advanced solid tumor such as melanoma, head and neck, liver or kidney cancer. CDR3 sequence reads: CASSSAGSTDTQYF. Here the CDR3 DNA reads TGTGCCAGCAGCTCTGCTGGGTCCACAGATACGCAGTATTTT.